This T cell receptor (beta chain) was sequenced for a study of cytomegalovirus exposure and HLA in healthy donors. Overall study findings and caveats: In vitro work confirmed that a few CMV-associated chains recognize CMV antigens. Previously analyzed data showed that most TCR beta V segments were productive at a frequency of about 90% or about 30%.

The CDR3 has 13 amino acids. The germline V gene has CDR1 LNHDA and CDR2 SQIVND (reference sequence). Trimming stripped 9 bases from V and 3 bases from J, with 12 bases between. This clone was seen a few times. Its antigen is not known. PCR involved 60 Vbeta and 13 Jbeta primers. Clones were sequenced by immunoSEQ multiplex PCR, and TCRdb holds only the in-frame ones, with some missing. The data hold 220,000 or so clones, with 60% to 80% observed a single time. The chain uses TRBV19 and TRBJ1-5; D not resolved. The sequencing input was PBMCs. The clonotype comes from a male donor in good health and CMV-seronegative. CDR3 DNA sequence: TGTGCCAGCCTCTTGGGCTTCAATCAGCCCCAGCATTTT. It yields the protein CASLLGFNQPQHF.